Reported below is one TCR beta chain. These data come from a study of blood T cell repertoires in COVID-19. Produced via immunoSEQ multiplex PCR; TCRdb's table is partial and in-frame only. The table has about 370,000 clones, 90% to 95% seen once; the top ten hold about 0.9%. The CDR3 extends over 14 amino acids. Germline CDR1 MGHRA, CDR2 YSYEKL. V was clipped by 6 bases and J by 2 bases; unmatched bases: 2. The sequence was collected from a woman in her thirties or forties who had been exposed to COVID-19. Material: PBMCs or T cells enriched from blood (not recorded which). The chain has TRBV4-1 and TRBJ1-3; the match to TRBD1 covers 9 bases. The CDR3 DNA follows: TGCGCCAGCAGACGGGACAGGGCTGGAAACACCATATATTTT. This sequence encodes CASRRDRAGNTIYF.